These 13 T cell receptor beta chains came from one sample sequenced in a study of blood T cells in healthy people across ages. A second PCR, run for about 6 to 11 cycles, used a sample-barcoded 5' primer plus a J-beta primer mix. A single record per CDR3 protein comes from TCRdb applying MiXCR to the 5' RACE reads. The sample consists of 1.5 million to 2 million distinct CDR3 sequences, around 40% of them appearing once. Sequenced: blood. These receptors were taken from a human donor in good health.

As concerns this clonotype: Compared with germline, one end of the junction differs, possibly owing to a read error. The genes are TRBV12-3 or TRBV12-4 and TRBJ2-1; 12 nucleotides align to TRBD2. CDR3 size: 14 residues. CDR3 amino acids: CASSPLAGGDERFF. In DNA form, the CDR3 reads TGTGCCAGCAGTCCACTAGCGGGGGGTGATGAGCGGTTCTTC.

This clonotype has just a few counts. This chain uses TRBV15 with TRBJ1-2, with a weak D call TRBD1 (6 bases). V dropped 2 bases and J dropped 8 bases, with 12 bases sitting between them. Germline values: CDR1 LNHNV, CDR2 YYDKDF (reference sequence). This CDR3 has 13 amino acids. The CDR3 DNA reads as TGTGCCACCAGCAGACGTCAACAGGGAGGCTACACCTTC. As protein: CATSRRQQGGYTF.

This clonotype was counted a few times. The chain employs TRBV12-5 and TRBJ2-1; TRBD2 aligns across 12 bases. Germline V lookup: CDR1 LGHNT, CDR2 FRNRAP. V was clipped by 6 bases and J by 9 bases; unmatched bases: 15. This CDR3 is 17 amino acids long. For the CDR3, the DNA is TGTGCTAGTGGCACCTCCCCTAGCGGGGGGGCCTCAAGTGAGCAGTTCTTC. It codes for CASGTSPSGGASSEQFF.

The chain recombines TRBV7-9 with TRBJ2-1; the match to TRBD2 covers 8 bases. The CDR3 is 17 amino acids. V shed 3 bases, J shed 3 bases, and the junction held 10 bases outside the gene matches. Germline V CDR1 and CDR2: SEHNR, FQNEAQ (reference sequence). The CDR3 reads CASSFHSGTRIYNEQFF. Written as DNA, the CDR3 is TGTGCCAGCAGCTTTCACTCCGGGACTAGGATCTACAATGAGCAGTTCTTC.

This clonotype was seen at least ten times. The CDR3 loop reads CASSLGPGDEQYF. DNA for the CDR3: TGTGCCAGCAGCTTAGGGCCAGGGGACGAGCAGTACTTC. The genes are TRBV7-2 and TRBJ2-7; D perhaps matches TRBD1 (6 bases). V gave up 1 base and J gave up 5 bases, with 9 bases separating them. CDR1 and CDR2 (germline): SGHTA, FQGNSA. This CDR3 spans 13 amino acids.

The genes are TRBV20-1 and TRBJ2-1, with D perhaps being TRBD1 or TRBD2 (5 bases each). Trimming stripped 0 bases from V and 8 bases from J, with 20 bases between. Germline loops: CDR1 DFQATT, CDR2 SNEGSKA (reference sequence). There are 16 residues in the CDR3. In DNA, the CDR3 is TGCAGTGCTAGAGACCGAAAACAGGAGGCTAGGGATGAGCAGTTCTTC. Translated: CSARDRKQEARDEQFF.

This chain links TRBV12-3 or TRBV12-4 with TRBJ2-7; D remains unclear. The CDR3 consists of 15 residues. Trimming cost V 5 bases and J 3 bases, with 17 bases left between them. The CDR3 DNA follows: TGTGCCAGCAGTGAAAACCCCCCTTTTGGCTACGAGCAGTACTTC. Protein product: CASSENPPFGYEQYF.

The chain combines TRBV20-1 with TRBJ1-1; the D gene is possibly TRBD1 (5 bases). Germline values: CDR1 DFQATT, CDR2 SNEGSKA (reference sequence). The CDR3 extends over 12 amino acids. V was pared by 0 bases and J by 10 bases, with 12 bases between. The CDR3, as DNA: TGCAGTGCTAGAGAGAGCAGGGTCGGAGCTTTCTTT. Encoded protein: CSARESRVGAFF.

This clonotype was detected a few times. The chain couples TRBV10-3 to TRBJ2-7; 14 positions match TRBD2. Germline V gene data show CDR1 as ENHRY and CDR2 as SYGVKD. The CDR3 sequence is 16 residues long. The V and J ends lost 2 bases and 3 bases, in that order; junction bases with no gene match: 3. CDR3 in amino acids: CAISELGLAGGYEQYF. CDR3 sequence (DNA): TGTGCCATCAGTGAGCTAGGACTAGCGGGGGGCTACGAGCAGTACTTC.

The chain recombines TRBV4-3 with TRBJ1-2; D possibly corresponds to TRBD1 (6 bases). The germline V gene has CDR1 LGHNA and CDR2 YSLEER. CDR3 length equals 16 residues. V dropped 3 bases and J dropped 2 bases, with 16 bases sitting between them. CDR3 sequence: CASSQAITGSNYGYTF. The CDR3 region has the DNA TGCGCCAGCAGCCAGGCTATCACAGGGTCGAACTATGGCTACACCTTC.

This rearrangement joins TRBV9 to TRBJ2-3; 12 positions match TRBD2. Germline loops: CDR1 SGDLS, CDR2 YYNGEE. Germline trimming cut 4 bases from V and 6 bases from J; bases unmatched to any gene: 12. CDR3 length: 17 residues. The CDR3 protein is CASSRRALAGGWDTQYF. In DNA form, the CDR3 reads TGTGCCAGCAGCCGCAGAGCCCTAGCGGGGGGGTGGGATACGCAGTATTTT.

As DNA, the CDR3 is TGCGCCAGCAGGTCCGGGACCGGGGGAGGCTACGAGCAGTACTTC. Protein: CASRSGTGGGYEQYF. The chain is built from TRBV5-1 and TRBJ2-7; D may be TRBD2 (6 bases). Trimming shortened V by 5 bases and J by 3 bases, and 18 bases separated the two germline ends. The germline gives CDR1 SGHRS, CDR2 YFSETQ. The CDR3 spans 15 residues. Full variable domain (missing parts from reference TRBV5-1 and TRBJ2-7): KAGVTQTPRYLIKTRGQQVTLSCSPISGHRSVSWYQQTPGQGLQFLFEYFSETQRNKGNFPGRFSGRQFSNSRSEMNVSTLELGDSALYLCASRSGTGGGYEQYFGPGTRLTVT.

The V call is TRBV9, the J call TRBJ1-1, with 8 positions matching TRBD1. The CDR3 is made up of 15 amino acids. Germline trimming cut 3 bases from V and 6 bases from J; bases unmatched to any gene: 10. In germline, CDR1 is SGDLS, CDR2 YYNGEE. For the CDR3, the DNA is TGTGCCAGCAGCGCCTCCGGGACAGGTTCCTCTGAAGCTTTCTTT. Its protein product is CASSASGTGSSEAFF. The full variable domain, completed using reference TRBV9 and TRBJ1-1, is DSGVTQTPKHLITATGQRVTLRCSPRSGDLSVYWYQQSLDQGLQFLIQYYNGEERAKGNILERFSAQQFPDLHSELNLSSLELGDSALYFCASSASGTGSSEAFFGQGTRLTVV.